The 2 T cell receptor beta chains below come from one sample, sequenced in a study of T-cell memory formation after mild COVID-19. TCRdb analysed the 5' RACE reads with MiXCR anew, one entry per CDR3 protein. Among 350,000 to 400,000 distinct CDR3 sequences listed, about an eighth were seen once. The sequenced sample was PBMCs or a T cell subset sorted from them (not recorded which). The source is a man between 18 and 29 years old who had mild COVID-19 (a few samples of this study predate the infection). Cell type and time point are not known.

In its sample, this clonotype was seen a few times. V and J are TRBV18 and TRBJ2-5; D gene unclear. Germline values: CDR1 KGHSH, CDR2 LQKENI. This CDR3 has 13 amino acids. V was pared by 0 bases and J by 4 bases, with 6 bases between. The CDR3 protein is CASSPPVVETQYF. The DNA for the CDR3 is TGTGCCAGCTCACCACCGGTGGTAGAGACCCAGTACTTC. Full variable domain (remainder filled in from reference TRBV18 and TRBJ2-5): NAGVMQNPRHLVRRRGQEARLRCSPMKGHSHVYWYRQLPEEGLKFMVYLQKENIIDESGMPKERFSAEFPKEGPSILRIQQVVRGDSAAYFCASSPPVVETQYFGPGTRLLVL.

This clonotype showed up just a few times. The rearrangement links TRBV5-6 to TRBJ1-2; D call uncertain. V lost 4 bases and J lost 4, with 11 bases in between. Germline V gives CDR1 SGHDT, CDR2 YYEEEE. The CDR3 covers 13 residues. The CDR3 nucleotides are TGTGCCAGCAGCGTCGGGAGCCTCTATGGCTACACCTTC. Protein sequence: CASSVGSLYGYTF.